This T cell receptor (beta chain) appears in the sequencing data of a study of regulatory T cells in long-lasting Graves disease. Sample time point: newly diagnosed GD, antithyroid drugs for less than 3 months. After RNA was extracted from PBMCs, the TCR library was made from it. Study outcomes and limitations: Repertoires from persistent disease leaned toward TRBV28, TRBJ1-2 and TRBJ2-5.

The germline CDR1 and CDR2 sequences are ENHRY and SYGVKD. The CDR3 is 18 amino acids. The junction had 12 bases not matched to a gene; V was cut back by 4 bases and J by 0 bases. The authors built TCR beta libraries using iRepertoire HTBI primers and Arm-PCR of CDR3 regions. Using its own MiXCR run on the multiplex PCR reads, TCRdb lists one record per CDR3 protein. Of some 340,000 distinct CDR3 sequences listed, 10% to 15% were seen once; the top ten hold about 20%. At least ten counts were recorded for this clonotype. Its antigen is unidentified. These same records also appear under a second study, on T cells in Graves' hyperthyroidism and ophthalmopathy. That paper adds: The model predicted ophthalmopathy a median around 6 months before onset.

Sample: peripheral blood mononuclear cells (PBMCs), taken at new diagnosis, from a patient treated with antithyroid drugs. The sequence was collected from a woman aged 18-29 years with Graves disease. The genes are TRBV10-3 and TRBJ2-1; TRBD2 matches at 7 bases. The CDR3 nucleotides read TGTGCCATCAGTGTTGGGGGGGAGGCGTTAAGCTCCTACAATGAGCAGTTCTTC. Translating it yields CAISVGGEALSSYNEQFF.